These 19 T cell receptor beta chains were all obtained from the same sample, sequenced in a study of Ad26.COV2.S vaccination and SARS-CoV-2 variants. Only in-frame clones appear in the TCRdb table, and some are missing; sequencing was by immunoSEQ multiplex PCR. The data hold just over 350,000 clones, with around 90% observed a single time. The sample was peripheral blood, taken after recovery from COVID-19. These receptors were collected from a human donor who had recovered from COVID-19.

V and J are TRBV5-5 and TRBJ2-2; possible D gene TRBD1, 5 bases. Between the trimmed V and J ends, which lost 0 bases and 6 bases, there was a span of 9 bases. Germline CDR1 SGHKS, CDR2 YYEKEE (reference sequence). CDR3 length: 14 residues. The CDR3 is CASSLGVGAGELFF. CDR3 nucleotide sequence: TGTGCCAGCAGCTTGGGGGTAGGGGCCGGGGAGCTGTTTTTT.

This chain joins TRBV5-1 and TRBJ2-1; TRBD2 matches at 12 bases. Per germline, CDR1 SGHRS and CDR2 YFSETQ. With 3 bases clipped from V and 8 bases from J, the junction kept 6 bases outside the gene matches. CDR3 size: 15 residues. The CDR3 sequence is CASSSSGGGVYEQFF. CDR3 coding DNA: TGCGCCAGCAGCTCTAGCGGGGGGGGCGTATATGAGCAGTTCTTC. Supplemented by reference TRBV5-1 and TRBJ2-1, the full variable domain reads KAGVTQTPRYLIKTRGQQVTLSCSPISGHRSVSWYQQTPGQGLQFLFEYFSETQRNKGNFPGRFSGRQFSNSRSEMNVSTLELGDSALYLCASSSSGGGVYEQFFGPGTRLTVL.

The chain employs TRBV6-5 and TRBJ2-3; 8 bases map to TRBD1. Trimming took 2 bases from V and 3 from J; bases not matched to a gene: 4. This CDR3 contains 15 residues. Germline CDR1 reads MNHEY; CDR2 reads SVGAGI. The CDR3 bases are TGTGCCAGCAGTTACCAGGGGGCGTCAACAGATACGCAGTATTTT. Protein product: CASSYQGASTDTQYF.

The chain has TRBV29-1 and TRBJ1-1; 10 bases fit TRBD1. Germline V lookup: CDR1 SQVTM, CDR2 ANQGSEA. Losses at the gene ends were 6 bases for V and 6 bases for J; bases not matched to a gene: 7. This CDR3 is 13 amino acids long. CDR3 protein: CSVGTGARAEAFF. For the CDR3, the DNA is TGCAGCGTCGGGACAGGGGCCAGGGCTGAAGCTTTCTTT.

In this sample, this clone turned up once. The rearrangement links TRBV6-5 to TRBJ1-2; perhaps TRBD1 as D (6 bases). CDR1 is MNHEY and CDR2 is SVGAGI in the germline V gene. This CDR3 contains 16 residues. V was cut by 0 bases and J by 1 base, with 12 bases left in between. This CDR3 reads CASSYSQGWGNYGYTF. In DNA form, the CDR3 reads TGTGCCAGCAGTTACTCACAGGGATGGGGTAACTATGGCTACACCTTC.

The chain joins TRBV6-2 or TRBV6-3 to TRBJ2-5; 11 bases map to TRBD2. This CDR3 contains 16 residues. Trimming removed 5 bases from V and 1 base from J; junction bases left unmatched: 6. Germline V gene lookup returns CDR1 MNHEY and CDR2 SVGEGT. CDR3 DNA: TGTGCCAGCAGTGATATCCTAGCGGGGGGCCAAGAGACCCAGTACTTC. It yields the protein CASSDILAGGQETQYF.

This clone appeared a single time. The J gene is TRBJ1-5, the V gene TRBV15; 9 nucleotides align to TRBD1. From germline, CDR1 is LNHNV and CDR2 YYDKDF (reference sequence). The CDR3 consists of 14 residues. The V and J ends lost 5 bases and 2 bases, in that order; junction bases with no gene match: 1. CDR3 residues: CATSRTGGNQPQHF. The CDR3 coding sequence is TGTGCCACCAGCCGGACAGGGGGCAATCAGCCCCAGCATTTT. Complete variable domain (other parts from reference TRBV15 and TRBJ1-5): DAMVIQNPRYQVTQFGKPVTLSCSQTLNHNVMYWYQQKSSQAPKLLFHYYDKDFNNEADTPDNFQSRRPNTSFCFLDIRSPGLGDTAMYLCATSRTGGNQPQHFGDGTRLSIL.

V gene TRBV9 combines with J gene TRBJ1-4, with D uncertain. V lost 3 bases, J lost 6 bases, and 15 bases lay in between. There are 15 residues in the CDR3. CDR1 and CDR2 (germline): SGDLS, YYNGEE. CDR3 coding DNA: TGTGCCAGCAGCGCCGGGCCCGGCAGCTATGAAAAACTGTTTTTT. It translates to CASSAGPGSYEKLFF.

This chain's CDR3 is CASSYGQEKAFF. The DNA for the CDR3 is TGTGCCAGCAGCTACGGACAGGAGAAAGCTTTCTTT. The chain couples TRBV13 to TRBJ1-1; 7 bases line up with TRBD1. Germline loops: CDR1 PRHDT, CDR2 FYEKMQ (reference sequence). V lost 4 bases to trimming and J lost 9 bases; unmatched junction nucleotides: 5. The CDR3 runs to 12 residues.

The chain carries TRBV7-2 and TRBJ2-2; D may be TRBD2 (6 bases). Trimming removed 5 bases from V and 8 bases from J, with 21 bases in between. The CDR3 is 16 amino acids. CDR1 is SGHTA and CDR2 is FQGNSA in the germline V gene. The CDR3 region has the DNA TGTGCCAGCAGCATTTGGGACTCCAAAGGGAAAGGGGAGCTGTTTTTT. Translated, it gives CASSIWDSKGKGELFF.

As concerns this clone: Other DNA sequences in the sample encode the same CDR3. This chain joins TRBV11-2 and TRBJ1-2, with 8 bases fitting TRBD1. The CDR3 has 13 residues. Germline V gene data show CDR1 as SGHAT and CDR2 as FQNNGV. Trimming at V came to 1 base and at J to 5 bases, leaving 0 bases not matched to a gene. As DNA, the CDR3 is TGTGCCAGCAGCTTAGGGACAGGGTATGGCTACACCTTC. This codes for CASSLGTGYGYTF. Full variable domain (outside the CDR3, taken from reference TRBV11-2 and TRBJ1-2): EAGVAQSPRYKIIEKRQSVAFWCNPISGHATLYWYQQILGQGPKLLIQFQNNGVVDDSQLPKDRFSAERLKGVDSTLKIQPAKLEDSAVYLCASSLGTGYGYTFGSGTRLTVV.

J is TRBJ2-7 and V is TRBV24-1; D call uncertain. The V and J ends lost 5 bases and 3 bases respectively, with 7 bases between them. CDR3 length: 12 amino acids. Looked up from germline, CDR1 is KGHDR and CDR2 is SFDVKD. CDR3 sequence (DNA): TGTGCCACCAGTGTTAGGAGCTACGAGCAGTACTTC. Translated: CATSVRSYEQYF.

J is TRBJ2-1 and V is TRBV9, with D hard to call. This CDR3 has 12 amino acids. Germline assignment: CDR1 SGDLS and CDR2 YYNGEE. Deletions cut 5 bases from V and 6 bases from J, with 9 bases between. The CDR3 DNA sequence: TGTGCCAGCAGTTATAACCTCAATGAGCAGTTCTTC. It codes for CASSYNLNEQFF.

The table lists this clone with a count of one. The chain joins TRBV15 to TRBJ2-5, with 7 bases matching TRBD1. The junction had 7 bases not matched to a gene; V was cut back by 3 bases and J by 0 bases. This CDR3 has 16 amino acids. CDR1 and CDR2 (germline): LNHNV, YYDKDF (reference sequence). CDR3 coding DNA: TGTGCCACCAGCAGGGTCGGGGACAGTTACCAAGAGACCCAGTACTTC. Residues: CATSRVGDSYQETQYF.

This rearrangement joins TRBV4-1 to TRBJ2-5; D gene ambiguous. The CDR3 spans 14 residues. Germline CDR1 and CDR2: MGHRA and YSYEKL. The V and J ends lost 0 bases and 1 base respectively, with 6 bases between them. DNA of the CDR3: TGCGCCAGCAGCCAAGATACCAGCCAAGAGACCCAGTACTTC. Its protein product is CASSQDTSQETQYF.

The V and J genes are TRBV6-5 and TRBJ1-4; 10 nucleotides agree with TRBD1. The V gene's germline CDR1 is MNHEY and CDR2 SVGAGI. The trim removed 0 bases at V and 10 bases at J, leaving 5 bases unmatched. This CDR3 is 15 amino acids long. The CDR3 is CASSYSTGGMGKLFF. The DNA of the CDR3 is TGTGCCAGCAGTTACTCGACAGGGGGCATGGGAAAACTGTTTTTT.

This rearrangement joins TRBV5-4 to TRBJ2-3; 10 positions agree with TRBD1. The J segment lost 4 bases and the V segment lost 0 bases, leaving 2 bases of the junction unmatched. The CDR3 extends over 15 amino acids. Germline V gene sequence: CDR1 SGHNT, CDR2 YYREEE (reference sequence). The CDR3 bases are TGTGCCAGCAGCTTGGCGGGACAGGGGTCAGATACGCAGTATTTT. The encoded protein is CASSLAGQGSDTQYF.

This clone was seen more than once but under ten times. The chain recombines TRBV6-2 or TRBV6-3 with TRBJ2-7; TRBD1 is a possible D gene (6 bases). The CDR3 has 15 amino acids. The germline gives CDR1 MNHEY, CDR2 SVGEGT. Trimming stripped 4 bases from V and 0 bases from J, with 13 bases between. In DNA, the CDR3 is TGTGCCAGCAGTTTTCCGACAGGCAGCTCCTACGAGCAGTACTTC. This gives the protein CASSFPTGSSYEQYF.

This clone was picked up a small number of times. For the CDR3, the DNA is TGTGCCAGCAGGGTGGCCGGAAACACCATATATTTT. Its protein is CASRVAGNTIYF. The chain combines TRBV6-5 with TRBJ1-3; D ambiguous. This CDR3 is built from 12 residues. The V gene lost 6 bases and the J gene lost 4 bases, with 7 bases spanning the gap. In germline, CDR1 is MNHEY, CDR2 SVGAGI.